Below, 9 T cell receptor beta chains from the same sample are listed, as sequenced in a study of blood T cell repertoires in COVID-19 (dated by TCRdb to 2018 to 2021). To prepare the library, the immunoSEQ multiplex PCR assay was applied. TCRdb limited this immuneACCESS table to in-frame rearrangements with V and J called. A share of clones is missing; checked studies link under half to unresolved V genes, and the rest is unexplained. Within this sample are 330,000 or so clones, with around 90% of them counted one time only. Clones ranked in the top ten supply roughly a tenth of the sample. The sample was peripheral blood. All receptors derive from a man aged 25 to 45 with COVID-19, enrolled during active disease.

The CDR3 DNA reads as TGTGCCAGCACCCGAGGGGGGGCGTACTATGGCTACACCTTC. Its protein product is CASTRGGAYYGYTF. This chain joins TRBV2 and TRBJ1-2; tentative D call: TRBD1 (6 bases). The CDR3 covers 14 residues. V was pared by 7 bases and J by 3 bases, with 15 bases between. Germline V gene sequence: CDR1 SNHLY, CDR2 FYNNEI.

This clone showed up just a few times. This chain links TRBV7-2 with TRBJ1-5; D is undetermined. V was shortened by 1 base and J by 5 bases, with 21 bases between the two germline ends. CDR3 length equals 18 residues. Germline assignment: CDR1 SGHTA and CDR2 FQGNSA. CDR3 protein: CASSLGLGLASSDQPQHF. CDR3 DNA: TGTGCCAGCAGCTTAGGACTAGGGCTCGCGTCTTCGGATCAGCCCCAGCATTTT.

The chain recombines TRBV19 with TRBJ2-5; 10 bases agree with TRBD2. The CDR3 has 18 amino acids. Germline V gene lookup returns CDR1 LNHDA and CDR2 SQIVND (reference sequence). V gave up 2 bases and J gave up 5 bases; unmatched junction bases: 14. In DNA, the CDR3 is TGTGCCAGTAGTATAAGACAACTAGCGGGAAGCTCAGGGGAGACCCAGTACTTC. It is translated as CASSIRQLAGSSGETQYF.

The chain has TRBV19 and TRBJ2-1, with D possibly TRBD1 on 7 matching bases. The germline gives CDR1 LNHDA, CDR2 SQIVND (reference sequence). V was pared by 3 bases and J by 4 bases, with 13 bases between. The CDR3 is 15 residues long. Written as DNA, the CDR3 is TGTGCCAGTAGTATCAGGGGGGAGAGATACAATGAGCAGTTCTTC. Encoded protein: CASSIRGERYNEQFF.

The CDR3 DNA reads as TGTGCCAGCAGCTTATCGGTAGCGGGAGATTCCTACAATGAGCAGTTCTTC. This sequence encodes CASSLSVAGDSYNEQFF. This chain connects TRBV7-8 to TRBJ2-1; 9 nucleotides line up with TRBD2. The V and J ends lost 2 bases and 1 base, in that order; junction bases with no gene match: 6. This CDR3 is 17 amino acids long. Per the germline V gene, CDR1 is SGHVS and CDR2 is FQNEAQ.

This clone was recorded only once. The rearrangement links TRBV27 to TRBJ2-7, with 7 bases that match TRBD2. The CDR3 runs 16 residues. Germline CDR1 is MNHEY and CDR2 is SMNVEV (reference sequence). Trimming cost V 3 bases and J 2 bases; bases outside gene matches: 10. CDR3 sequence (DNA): TGTGCCAGCAGTTTTTCACCGGGACTACTGGCCTACGAGCAGTACTTC. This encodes CASSFSPGLLAYEQYF.

The CDR3 coding sequence is TGTGCCAGCAGTTCTCAAGGTGGGACAACAGATACGCAGTATTTT. It is translated as CASSSQGGTTDTQYF. The gene calls are TRBV28 and TRBJ2-3; tentative D call: TRBD1 (6 bases). CDR3 size: 15 residues. Trimming cost V 4 bases and J 3 bases, with 14 bases left between them. Germline CDR1 reads MDHEN; CDR2 reads SYDVKM.

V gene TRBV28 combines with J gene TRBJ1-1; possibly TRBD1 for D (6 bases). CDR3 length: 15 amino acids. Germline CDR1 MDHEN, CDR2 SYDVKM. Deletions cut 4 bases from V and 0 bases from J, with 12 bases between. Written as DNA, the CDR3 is TGTGCCAGCAGTTCCCCAGGACAGATGAACACTGAAGCTTTCTTT. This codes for CASSSPGQMNTEAFF. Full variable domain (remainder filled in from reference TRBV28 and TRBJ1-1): DVKVTQSSRYLVKRTGEKVFLECVQDMDHENMFWYRQDPGLGLRLIYFSYDVKMKEKGDIPEGYSVSREKKERFSLILESASTNQTSMYLCASSSPGQMNTEAFFGQGTRLTVV.

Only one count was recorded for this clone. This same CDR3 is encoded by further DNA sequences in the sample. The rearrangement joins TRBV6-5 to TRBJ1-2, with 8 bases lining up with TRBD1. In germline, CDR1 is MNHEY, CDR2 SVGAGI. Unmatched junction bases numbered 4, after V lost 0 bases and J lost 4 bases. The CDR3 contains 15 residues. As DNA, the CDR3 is TGTGCCAGCAGTTACTCGAGACAGGGGTCCTATGGCTACACCTTC. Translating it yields CASSYSRQGSYGYTF.